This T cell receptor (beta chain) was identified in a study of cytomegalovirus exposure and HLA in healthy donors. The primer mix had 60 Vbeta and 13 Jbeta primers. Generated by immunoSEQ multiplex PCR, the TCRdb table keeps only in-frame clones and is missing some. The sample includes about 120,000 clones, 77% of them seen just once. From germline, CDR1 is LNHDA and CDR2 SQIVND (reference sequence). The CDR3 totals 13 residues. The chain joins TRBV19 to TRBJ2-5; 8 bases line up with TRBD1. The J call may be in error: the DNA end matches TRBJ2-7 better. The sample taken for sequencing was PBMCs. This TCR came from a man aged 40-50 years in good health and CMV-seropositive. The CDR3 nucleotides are TGTGCCAGTGGACAGGGTTCCTCCTACGAGCAGTACTTC. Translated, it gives CASGQGSSYEQYF.